This TCR beta chain was profiled in a study of technical replicates of blood from several donors (TCRdb year 2017). The CDR3 measures 21 amino acids from cysteine to phenylalanine. The retained sequence is limited to the CDR3, 63 bases, with the frame set at the first base. The library was generated by the immunoSEQ multiplex PCR assay. Imported from immuneACCESS, the table was reduced by TCRdb to in-frame sequences with V and J called. These copies leave out some clones; in studies compared against another copy, an unresolved V gene accounts for under half, and the cause of the remainder is not known. The sample table records under 85,000 clones; 95% to 98% of these occur just once. Around 0.18% of the sample is held by the ten biggest clonotypes. A word on this clone: No antigen is known for it. No base quality values were provided; no much bigger clone lies one nucleotide off.

The sequencing sample was made of T cells isolated from PBMCs. The chain was built from TRBV21-1 and TRBJ1-1; TRBD1 reflects the table's D call only, with no check against the DNA. TRBV21-1 is listed as a pseudogene. This TCR came from a human donor in good health. The nucleotide sequence is given as TGTGCCAGCAGCAAACTTGAGGGACAGGACACCCGCCGGGCAGGGAACACTGAAGCTTTCTTT. Its translation is CASSKLEGQDTRRAGNTEAFF.